This TCR beta chain was retrieved from a study of blood T cell repertoires in COVID-19. Study context: Both acute and convalescent COVID-19 samples were obtained from the United States, Italy and Spain. From T cells, B-cell-depleted T cells, or PBMCs came the material, which was cDNA or gDNA.

V was clipped by 2 bases and J by 6 bases; unmatched bases: 1. Looked up from germline, CDR1 is MRHNA and CDR2 is SNTAGT. CDR3 length equals 13 residues. Seattle enrolled patients during active infection and tracked them longitudinally. In the study's own analysis: Estimated nucleated cell counts came from reference gene primer amplification. Clones were read by immunoSEQ multiplex PCR, and TCRdb kept only the in-frame ones, dropping some. V, J and clone size derive from that table, while D and trimming were established from the DNA sequence. This sample yields a few hundred thousand clones, of which more than 75% are seen a single time; about 10% belongs to the top ten.

The source of this sequence is a woman aged 30 to 39 with COVID-19, enrolled during active disease. The source material was peripheral blood. The chain combines TRBV6-4 with TRBJ2-7, with TRBD1 matching 10 bases. The CDR3 reads CASSDGTGVEQYF. CDR3 DNA sequence: TGTGCCAGCAGTGACGGGACAGGGGTCGAGCAGTACTTC.